This TCR beta chain was captured in a study of T-cell reconstitution after alpha-beta-depleted transplantation in children. Study outcomes and limitations: By one year post-transplant, T-cell counts and diversity largely arose from T cells that were newly produced. Reportedly, alpha-beta T cells present about two months post-transplant originated from several hundred expanded clones of graft origin.

Comment on this clonotype: Its cognate antigen is unknown.

The germline V gene encodes CDR1 SQVTM and CDR2 ANQGSEA. This CDR3 region has 14 residues. The V and J ends lost 5 bases and 4 bases respectively, with 15 bases between them. Unique molecular identifiers were built into the TCRbeta library. MiXCR was run by TCRdb on the PCR reads, yielding one entry per CDR3 protein. Among around 450,000 distinct CDR3 sequences, 15% to 20% were seen once, and the ten largest hold approximately 29%. V is TRBV29-1 and J is TRBJ2-1, with a possible D match to TRBD2 (7 bases). This TCR came from a boy under two years old who had a stem cell transplant for Wiskott-Aldrich syndrome, so the T cells may come from the graft donor. This specimen was PBMCs, mostly from graft donor cells, taken 360 days after TCRalphabeta/CD19-depleted stem cell transplant. CDR3 region: CSVSVGGAYNEQFF. Written as DNA, the CDR3 is TGCAGCGTTTCGGTGGGGGGGGCTTACAATGAGCAGTTCTTC.